This T cell receptor beta chain was sequenced for a study of T cells in Graves' hyperthyroidism and ophthalmopathy. The CDR3 regions of TCR beta were amplified from RNA transcripts. In the first-round RT-PCR of the TCR CDR3, the HTBI primer set was used. TCRdb itself ran the multiplex PCR reads through MiXCR, one entry per CDR3 protein. The sample has about half a million distinct CDR3 sequences, roughly 25% seen once; the top ten hold about 11%. This clonotype was recorded a few times. This CDR3 has 13 residues. V lost 7 bases and J lost 3, with 12 bases in between. The source of this sequence is a woman aged 25 to 39 with Graves' ophthalmopathy. Material: blood. This chain connects TRBV12-3 or TRBV12-4 to TRBJ1-2, with D unclear. The CDR3 DNA reads TGTGCCAGCACCCCTGGGTGGGACTATGGCTACACCTTC. It translates to CASTPGWDYGYTF.